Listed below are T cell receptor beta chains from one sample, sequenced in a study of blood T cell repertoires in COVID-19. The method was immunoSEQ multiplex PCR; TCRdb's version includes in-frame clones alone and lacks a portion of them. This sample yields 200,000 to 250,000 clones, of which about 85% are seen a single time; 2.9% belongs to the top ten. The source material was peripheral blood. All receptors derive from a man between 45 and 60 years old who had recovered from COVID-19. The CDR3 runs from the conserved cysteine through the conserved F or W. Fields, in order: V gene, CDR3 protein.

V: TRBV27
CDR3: CASSPGTSGLETQYF

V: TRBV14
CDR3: CASSQDRQLAGGMYEQYF

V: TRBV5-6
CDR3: CASSLGAPKENIQYF

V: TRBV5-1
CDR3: CASSIRQNYGYTF

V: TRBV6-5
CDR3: CASSYGQGAYEQYF

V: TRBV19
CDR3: CASNQGLAGAPEQFF

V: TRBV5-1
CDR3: CASSLAHLNTEAFF

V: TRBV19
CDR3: CASSKLEYGYTF

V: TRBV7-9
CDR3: CASSPRQGSGYTF

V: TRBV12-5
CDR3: CASALVLAVYGEQFF